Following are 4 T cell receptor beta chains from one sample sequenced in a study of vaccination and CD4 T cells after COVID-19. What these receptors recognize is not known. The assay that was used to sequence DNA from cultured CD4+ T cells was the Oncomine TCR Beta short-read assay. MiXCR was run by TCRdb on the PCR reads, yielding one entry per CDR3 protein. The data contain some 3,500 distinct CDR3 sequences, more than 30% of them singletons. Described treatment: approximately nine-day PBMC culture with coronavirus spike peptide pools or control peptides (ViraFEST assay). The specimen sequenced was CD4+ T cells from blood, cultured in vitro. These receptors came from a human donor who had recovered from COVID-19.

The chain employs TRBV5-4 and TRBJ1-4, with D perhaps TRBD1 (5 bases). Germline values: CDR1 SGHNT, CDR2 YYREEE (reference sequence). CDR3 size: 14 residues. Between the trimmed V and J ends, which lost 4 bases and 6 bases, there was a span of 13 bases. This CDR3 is CASSVSGTDEKLFF. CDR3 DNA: TGTGCCAGCAGCGTCTCAGGGACGGATGAAAAACTGTTTTTT.

The CDR3 sequence: CASSLRQGAYEQYF. As DNA, the CDR3 is TGTGCCAGCAGCTTGAGGCAGGGGGCATACGAGCAGTACTTC. This sequence joins TRBV5-4 and TRBJ2-7; 8 positions match TRBD1. This CDR3 spans 14 amino acids. The germline V gene has CDR1 SGHNT and CDR2 YYREEE (reference sequence). Losses at the gene ends were 1 base for V and 4 bases for J; bases not matched to a gene: 4.

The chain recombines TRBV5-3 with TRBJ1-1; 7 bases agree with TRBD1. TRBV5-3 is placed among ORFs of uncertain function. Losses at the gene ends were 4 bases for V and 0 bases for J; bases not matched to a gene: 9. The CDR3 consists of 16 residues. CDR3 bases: TGTGCCAGAAGCACCCGACAGGGTTTCATGAACACTGAAGCTTTCTTT. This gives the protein CARSTRQGFMNTEAFF.

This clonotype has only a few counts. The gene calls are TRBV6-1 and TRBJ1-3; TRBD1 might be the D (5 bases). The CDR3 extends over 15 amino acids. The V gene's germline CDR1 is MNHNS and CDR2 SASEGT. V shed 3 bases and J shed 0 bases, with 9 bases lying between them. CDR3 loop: CASSDRQPSGNTIYF. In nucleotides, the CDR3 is TGTGCCAGCAGTGATCGACAGCCCTCTGGAAACACCATATATTTT.